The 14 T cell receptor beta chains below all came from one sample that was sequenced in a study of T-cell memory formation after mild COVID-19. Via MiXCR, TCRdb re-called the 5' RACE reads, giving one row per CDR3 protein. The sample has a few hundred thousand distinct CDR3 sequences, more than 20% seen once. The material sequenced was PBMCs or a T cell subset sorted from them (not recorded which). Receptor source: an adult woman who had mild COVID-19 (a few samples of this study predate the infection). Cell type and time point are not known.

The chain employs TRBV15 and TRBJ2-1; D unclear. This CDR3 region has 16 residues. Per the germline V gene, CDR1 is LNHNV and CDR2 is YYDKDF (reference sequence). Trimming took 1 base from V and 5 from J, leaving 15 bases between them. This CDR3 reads CATSRGGRNFHNEQFF. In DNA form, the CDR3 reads TGTGCCACCAGCAGAGGAGGTAGGAATTTCCACAATGAGCAGTTCTTC.

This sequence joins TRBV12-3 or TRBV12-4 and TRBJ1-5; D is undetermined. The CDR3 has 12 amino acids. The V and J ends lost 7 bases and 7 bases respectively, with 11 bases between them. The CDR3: CASTRSGQPQHF. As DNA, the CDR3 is TGTGCCAGCACCCGATCAGGCCAGCCCCAGCATTTT.

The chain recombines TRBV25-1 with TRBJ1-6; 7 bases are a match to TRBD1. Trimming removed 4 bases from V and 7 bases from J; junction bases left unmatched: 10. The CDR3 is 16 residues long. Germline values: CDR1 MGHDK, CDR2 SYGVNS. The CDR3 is CASSASYRGGNSPLHF. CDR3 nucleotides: TGTGCCAGCAGTGCATCCTACAGGGGCGGAAATTCACCCCTCCACTTT.

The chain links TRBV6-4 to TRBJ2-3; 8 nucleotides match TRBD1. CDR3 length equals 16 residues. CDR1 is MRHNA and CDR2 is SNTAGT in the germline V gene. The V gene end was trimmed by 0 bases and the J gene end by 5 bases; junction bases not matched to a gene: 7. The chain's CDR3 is CASSDSGTGLGDTQYF. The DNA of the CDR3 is TGTGCCAGCAGTGACTCGGGGACAGGCCTTGGAGATACGCAGTATTTT.

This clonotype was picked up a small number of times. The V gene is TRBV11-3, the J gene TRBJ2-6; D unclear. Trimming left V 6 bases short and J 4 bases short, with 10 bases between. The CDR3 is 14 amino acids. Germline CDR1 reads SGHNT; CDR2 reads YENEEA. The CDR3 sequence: CASSRLLGANVLTF. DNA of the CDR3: TGTGCCAGCAGTAGGTTACTAGGGGCCAACGTCCTGACTTTC.

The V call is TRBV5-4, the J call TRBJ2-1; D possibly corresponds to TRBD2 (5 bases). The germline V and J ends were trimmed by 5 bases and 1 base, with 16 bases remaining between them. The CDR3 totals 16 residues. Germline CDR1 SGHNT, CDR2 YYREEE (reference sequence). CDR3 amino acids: CASRGSTTGSYNEQFF. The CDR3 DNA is TGTGCCAGCAGAGGATCCACAACGGGATCCTACAATGAGCAGTTCTTC.

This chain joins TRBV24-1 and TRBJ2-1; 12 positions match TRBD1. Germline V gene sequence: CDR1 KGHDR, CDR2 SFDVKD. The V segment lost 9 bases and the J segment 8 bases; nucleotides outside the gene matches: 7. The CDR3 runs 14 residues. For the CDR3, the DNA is TGTGCCACCGCGCCGGGACAGGGGGCCTATGAGCAGTTCTTC. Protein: CATAPGQGAYEQFF.

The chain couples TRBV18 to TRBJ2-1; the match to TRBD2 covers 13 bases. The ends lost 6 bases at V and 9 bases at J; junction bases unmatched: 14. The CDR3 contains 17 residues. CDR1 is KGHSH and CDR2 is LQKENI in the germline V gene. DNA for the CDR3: TGTGCCAGCTCGCCGGCTCCGGGACTAGCGGGAATCGGTGAGCAGTTCTTC. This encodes CASSPAPGLAGIGEQFF.

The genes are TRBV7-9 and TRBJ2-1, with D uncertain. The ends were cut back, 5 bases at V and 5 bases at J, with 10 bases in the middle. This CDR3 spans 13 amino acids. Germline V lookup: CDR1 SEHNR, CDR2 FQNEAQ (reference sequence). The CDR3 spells CASSPSTDNEQFF. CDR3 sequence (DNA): TGTGCCAGCAGCCCCTCTACCGACAATGAGCAGTTCTTC.

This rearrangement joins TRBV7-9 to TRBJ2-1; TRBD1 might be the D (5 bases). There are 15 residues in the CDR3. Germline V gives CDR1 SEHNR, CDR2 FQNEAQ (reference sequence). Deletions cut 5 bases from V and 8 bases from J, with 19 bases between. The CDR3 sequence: CASSPLTVGVDEQFF. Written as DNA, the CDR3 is TGTGCCAGCAGCCCCCTGACCGTAGGGGTCGATGAGCAGTTCTTC. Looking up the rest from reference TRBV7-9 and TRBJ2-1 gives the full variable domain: DTGVSQNPRHKITKRGQNVTFRCDPISEHNRLYWYRQTLGQGPEFLTYFQNEAQLEKSRLLSDRFSAERPKGSFSTLEIQRTEQGDSAMYLCASSPLTVGVDEQFFGPGTRLTVL.

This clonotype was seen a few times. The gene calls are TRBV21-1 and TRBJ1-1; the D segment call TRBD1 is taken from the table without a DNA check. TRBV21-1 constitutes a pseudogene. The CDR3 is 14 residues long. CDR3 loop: CASSKREGDLEAFF. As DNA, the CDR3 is TGTGCCAGCAGCAAAAGGGAAGGGGACTTGGAAGCTTTCTTT.

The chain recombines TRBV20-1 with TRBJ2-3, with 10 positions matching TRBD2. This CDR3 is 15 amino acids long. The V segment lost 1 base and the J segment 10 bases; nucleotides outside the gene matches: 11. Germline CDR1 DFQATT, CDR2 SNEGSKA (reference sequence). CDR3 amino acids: CSARGEREGRAAQYF. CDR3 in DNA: TGCAGTGCTAGAGGCGAGCGGGAGGGCCGGGCGGCGCAGTATTTT.

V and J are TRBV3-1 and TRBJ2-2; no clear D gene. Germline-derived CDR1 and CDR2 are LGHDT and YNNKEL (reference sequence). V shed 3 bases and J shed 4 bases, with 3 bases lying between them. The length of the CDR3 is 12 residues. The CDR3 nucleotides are TGTGCCAGCAGCCACACCACCGGGGAGCTGTTTTTT. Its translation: CASSHTTGELFF.

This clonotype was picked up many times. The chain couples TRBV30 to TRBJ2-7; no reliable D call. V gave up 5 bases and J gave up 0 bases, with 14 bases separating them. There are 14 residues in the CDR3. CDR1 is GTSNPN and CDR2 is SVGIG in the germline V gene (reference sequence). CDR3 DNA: TGTGCCTGGCGCCCCGTACGGGCCTCCTACGAGCAGTACTTC. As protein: CAWRPVRASYEQYF.